This T cell receptor beta chain originates from a study of patients and donors after allogeneic stem cell transplantation (dated by TCRdb to 2018 to 2021). Library prep was done by RT-PCR. Sequencing used a NextSeq 550. TCRdb redid the processing of the public reads, applying fastp at Q25 and MiXCR, and retained in-frame beta chains. Records with the same CDR3 protein are collapsed into one entry carrying the most frequent genes and DNA. The sample contains some 87,000 distinct CDR3 sequences, about 44% of them found a single time. The ten largest make up more than 55% of the sample. This clonotype has more than one count but fewer than ten. Its antigen is unknown. The sample holds no much larger clone one base away, and base qualities are not on file. This receptor was obtained from a human donor who was either an allogeneic HSCT recipient or a stem cell or donor lymphocyte infusion donor (not recorded which). It is not recorded whose cells these are; they may come from a transplant donor. The sample taken for sequencing was blood, either unsorted or a sorted T cell fraction (not recorded which).

The CDR3 here reads CASSLDRPSGYTF. At the DNA level, the sequence is TGTGCCAGCAGCCTCGACAGGCCGAGTGGCTACACCTTC. The V and J genes are TRBV12-3 or TRBV12-4 and TRBJ1-2; a tentative D match to TRBD1 spans 6 bases. The germline ends are 15 bases apart after V is trimmed by 6 bases and J by 7 bases. Spanning cysteine to phenylalanine, the CDR3 consists of 13 amino acids. The sequence is cut down to CDR3 DNA, 39 bases in frame from base 1.